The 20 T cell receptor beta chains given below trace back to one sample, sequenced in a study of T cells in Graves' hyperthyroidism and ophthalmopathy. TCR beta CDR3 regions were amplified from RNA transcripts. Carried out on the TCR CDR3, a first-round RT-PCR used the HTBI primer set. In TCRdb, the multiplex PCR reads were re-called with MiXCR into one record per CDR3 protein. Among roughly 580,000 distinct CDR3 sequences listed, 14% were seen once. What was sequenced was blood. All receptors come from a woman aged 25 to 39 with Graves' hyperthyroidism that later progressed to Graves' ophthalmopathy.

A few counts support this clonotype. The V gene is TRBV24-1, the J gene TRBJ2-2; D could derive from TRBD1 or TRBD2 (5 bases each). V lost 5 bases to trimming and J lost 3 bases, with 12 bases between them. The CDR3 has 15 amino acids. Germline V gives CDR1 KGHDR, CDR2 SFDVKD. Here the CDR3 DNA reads TGTGCCACCAGTGGTACTAGGGGCCACACCGGGGAGCTGTTTTTT. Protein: CATSGTRGHTGELFF.

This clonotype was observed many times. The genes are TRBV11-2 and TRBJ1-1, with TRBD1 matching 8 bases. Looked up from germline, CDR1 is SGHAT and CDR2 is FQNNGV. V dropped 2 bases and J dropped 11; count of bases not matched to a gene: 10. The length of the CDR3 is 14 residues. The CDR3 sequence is CASSLTDRGGSAFF. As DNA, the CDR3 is TGTGCCAGCAGCTTAACCGACAGGGGAGGATCGGCTTTCTTT. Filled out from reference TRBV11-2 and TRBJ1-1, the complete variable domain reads EAGVAQSPRYKIIEKRQSVAFWCNPISGHATLYWYQQILGQGPKLLIQFQNNGVVDDSQLPKDRFSAERLKGVDSTLKIQPAKLEDSAVYLCASSLTDRGGSAFFGQGTRLTVV.

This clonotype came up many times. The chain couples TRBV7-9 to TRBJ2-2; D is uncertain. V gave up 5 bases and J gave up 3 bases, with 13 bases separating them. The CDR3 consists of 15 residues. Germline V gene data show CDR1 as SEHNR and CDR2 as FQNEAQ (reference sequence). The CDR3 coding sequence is TGTGCCAGCAGCCAACTCCGGGCAGACACCGGGGAGCTGTTTTTT. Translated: CASSQLRADTGELFF. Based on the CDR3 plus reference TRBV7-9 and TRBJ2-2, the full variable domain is DTGVSQNPRHKITKRGQNVTFRCDPISEHNRLYWYRQTLGQGPEFLTYFQNEAQLEKSRLLSDRFSAERPKGSFSTLEIQRTEQGDSAMYLCASSQLRADTGELFFGEGSRLTVL.

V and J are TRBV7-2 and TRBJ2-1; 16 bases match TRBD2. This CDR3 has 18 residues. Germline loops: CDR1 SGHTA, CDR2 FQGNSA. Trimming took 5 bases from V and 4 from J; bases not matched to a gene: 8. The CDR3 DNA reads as TGTGCCAGCAGCGGCGGGACTAGCGGGAGGGCATCTTACAATGAGCAGTTCTTC. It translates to CASSGGTSGRASYNEQFF.

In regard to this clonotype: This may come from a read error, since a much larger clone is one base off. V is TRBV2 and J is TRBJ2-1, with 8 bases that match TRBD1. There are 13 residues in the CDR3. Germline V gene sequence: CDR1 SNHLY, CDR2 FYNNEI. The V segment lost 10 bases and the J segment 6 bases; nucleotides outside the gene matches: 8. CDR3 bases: TGTGCCAACGCAGGGGGCGCAAGCAATGAGCAGTTCTTC. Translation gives CANAGGASNEQFF.

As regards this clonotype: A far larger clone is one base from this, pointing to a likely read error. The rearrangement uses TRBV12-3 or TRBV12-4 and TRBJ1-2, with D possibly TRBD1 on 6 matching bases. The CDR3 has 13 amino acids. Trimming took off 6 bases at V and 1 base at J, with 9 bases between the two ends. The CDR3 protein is CASSSGVNYGYTF. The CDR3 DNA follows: TGTGCCAGCAGCTCAGGGGTTAACTATGGCTACACCTTC.

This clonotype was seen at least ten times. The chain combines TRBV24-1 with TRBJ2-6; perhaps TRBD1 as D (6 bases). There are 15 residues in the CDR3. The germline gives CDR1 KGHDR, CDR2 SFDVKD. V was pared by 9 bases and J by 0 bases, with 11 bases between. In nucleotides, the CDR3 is TGTGCCACCGGGGGCCATAGCTCTGGGGCCAACGTCCTGACTTTC. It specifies CATGGHSSGANVLTF.

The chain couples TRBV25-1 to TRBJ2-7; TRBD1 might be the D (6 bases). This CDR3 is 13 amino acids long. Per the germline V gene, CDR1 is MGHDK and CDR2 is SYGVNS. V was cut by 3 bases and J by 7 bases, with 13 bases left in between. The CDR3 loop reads CASSDYRVREQYF. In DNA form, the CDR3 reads TGTGCCAGCAGTGACTACAGGGTTCGGGAGCAGTACTTC.

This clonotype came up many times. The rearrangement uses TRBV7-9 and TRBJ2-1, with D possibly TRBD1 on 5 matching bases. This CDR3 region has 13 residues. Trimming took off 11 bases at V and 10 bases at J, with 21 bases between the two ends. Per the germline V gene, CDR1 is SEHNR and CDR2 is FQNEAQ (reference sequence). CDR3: CAGQRPSVEEQFF. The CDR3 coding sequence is TGTGCCGGACAACGCCCCTCAGTAGAAGAGCAGTTCTTC.

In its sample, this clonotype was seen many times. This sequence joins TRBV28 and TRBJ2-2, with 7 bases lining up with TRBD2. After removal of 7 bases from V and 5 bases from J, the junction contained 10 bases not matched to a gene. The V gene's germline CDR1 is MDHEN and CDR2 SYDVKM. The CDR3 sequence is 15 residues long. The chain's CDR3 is CASTGGRAGTGELFF. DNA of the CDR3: TGTGCCAGCACTGGGGGGAGGGCCGGTACCGGGGAGCTGTTTTTT.

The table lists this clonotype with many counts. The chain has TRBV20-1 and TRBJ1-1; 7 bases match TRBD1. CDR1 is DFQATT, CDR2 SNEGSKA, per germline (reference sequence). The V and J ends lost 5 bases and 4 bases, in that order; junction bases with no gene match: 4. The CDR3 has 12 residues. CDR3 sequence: CSADDRVTEAFF. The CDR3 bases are TGCAGTGCTGATGACAGGGTCACTGAAGCTTTCTTT.

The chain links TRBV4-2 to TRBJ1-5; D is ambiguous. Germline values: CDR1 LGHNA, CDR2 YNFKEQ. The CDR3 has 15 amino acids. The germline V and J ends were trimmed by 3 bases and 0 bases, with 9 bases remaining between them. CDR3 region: CASSQERYSNQPQHF. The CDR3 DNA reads TGTGCCAGCAGCCAGGAACGATATAGCAATCAGCCCCAGCATTTT.

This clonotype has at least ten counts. The CDR3 sequence: CASSDQQGTISEQYF. Written as DNA, the CDR3 is TGTGCCAGCAGTGACCAGCAGGGTACGATCTCCGAGCAGTACTTC. This chain connects TRBV6-1 to TRBJ2-7, with D possibly being TRBD1 (5 bases). Germline CDR1 MNHNS, CDR2 SASEGT. The CDR3 has 15 amino acids. The ends were cut back, 3 bases at V and 6 bases at J, with 18 bases in the middle.

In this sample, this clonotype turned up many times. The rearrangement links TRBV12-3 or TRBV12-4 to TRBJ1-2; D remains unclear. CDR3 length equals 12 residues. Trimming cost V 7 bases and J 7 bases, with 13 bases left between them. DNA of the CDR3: TGTGCCAGCACCCAAGAGGAGGGTGGCTACACCTTC. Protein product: CASTQEEGGYTF.

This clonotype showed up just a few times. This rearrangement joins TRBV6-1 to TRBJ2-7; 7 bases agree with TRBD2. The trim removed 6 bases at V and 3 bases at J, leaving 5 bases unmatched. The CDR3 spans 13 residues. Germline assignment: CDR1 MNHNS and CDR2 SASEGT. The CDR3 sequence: CASRIGLGYEQYF. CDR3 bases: TGTGCCAGCAGAATAGGACTAGGCTACGAGCAGTACTTC.

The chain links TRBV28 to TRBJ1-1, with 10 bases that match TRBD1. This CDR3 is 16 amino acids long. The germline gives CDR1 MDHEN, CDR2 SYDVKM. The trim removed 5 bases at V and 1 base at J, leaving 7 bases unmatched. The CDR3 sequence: CASSAAGTGANTEAFF. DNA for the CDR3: TGTGCCAGCAGTGCCGCCGGGACAGGGGCGAACACTGAAGCTTTCTTT.

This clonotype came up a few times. CDR3 amino acids: CASSEAQVAEQFF. As DNA, the CDR3 is TGTGCCAGCAGTGAAGCCCAGGTTGCCGAGCAGTTCTTC. The V gene is TRBV6-1, the J gene TRBJ2-1; D gene ambiguous. The germline V and J ends were trimmed by 0 bases and 10 bases, with 10 bases remaining between them. This CDR3 contains 13 residues. Germline loops: CDR1 MNHNS, CDR2 SASEGT.

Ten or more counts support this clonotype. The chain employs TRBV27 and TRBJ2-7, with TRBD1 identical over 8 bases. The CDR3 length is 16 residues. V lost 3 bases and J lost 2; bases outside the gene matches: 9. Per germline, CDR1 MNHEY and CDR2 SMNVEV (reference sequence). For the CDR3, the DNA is TGTGCCAGCAGTTTCTACGGGGGACAGGATACCTACGAGCAGTACTTC. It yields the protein CASSFYGGQDTYEQYF.

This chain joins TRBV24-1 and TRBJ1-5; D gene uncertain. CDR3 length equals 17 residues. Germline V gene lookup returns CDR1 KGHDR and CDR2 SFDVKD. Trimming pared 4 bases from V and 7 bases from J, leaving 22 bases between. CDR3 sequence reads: CATSDNSDREPGQPQHF. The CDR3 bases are TGTGCCACCAGTGACAACTCCGACCGGGAGCCGGGCCAGCCCCAGCATTTT.

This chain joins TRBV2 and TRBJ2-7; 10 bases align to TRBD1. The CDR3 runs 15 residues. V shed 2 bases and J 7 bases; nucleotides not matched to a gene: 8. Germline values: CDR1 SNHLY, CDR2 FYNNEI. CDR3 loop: CASSELGQGWLEQYF. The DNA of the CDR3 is TGTGCCAGCAGTGAATTGGGACAGGGGTGGTTAGAGCAGTACTTC.